This TCR beta chain comes out of a study of vaccination and CD4 T cells after COVID-19. The treatment denotes: approximately 9-day PBMC culture with coronavirus spike peptide pools or control peptides (ViraFEST assay). Details on this clonotype: Its specificity is not known. The junction departs from the called germline gene at one end, perhaps through a read error.

Scientists ran DNA taken from cultured CD4+ T cells through the Oncomine TCR Beta short-read assay for sequencing. One entry per CDR3 protein results from TCRdb running MiXCR on the PCR reads. The sample includes about 16,000 distinct CDR3 sequences, around 68% of them seen just once. Per germline, CDR1 LNHDA and CDR2 SQIVND (reference sequence). The CDR3 is 14 amino acids. The TCR was taken from a human donor who had recovered from COVID-19. The V call is TRBV19, the J call TRBJ1-1; D might be TRBD1 (5 bases). The sample consisted of CD4+ T cells from blood, cultured in vitro. CDR3 sequence: CASSADTGTLGGVF. The CDR3 nucleotides read TGTGCCAGTAGTGCCGACACAGGAACACTGGGGGGGGTCTTT.